This TCR beta chain was observed in a study of T cell clonality in common variable immunodeficiency. This clone occurred many times. Its antigen is undetermined. The read finishes 3 residues shy of the CDR3 end, and the germline J gene is used to complete it. Overall study results and limits: CVID subjects had higher TCRbeta clonality than healthy controls, most marked in about a third. The cause of increased CVID clonality remains unclear without subpopulation sequencing.

CDR3 length: 13 amino acids. Trimming took 3 bases from V and 4 from J, leaving 9 bases between them. Germline V CDR1 and CDR2: GTSNPN, SVGIG (reference sequence). CVID and control samples used equivalent genomic DNA input. Generated by immunoSEQ multiplex PCR, the TCRdb table keeps only in-frame clones and is missing some. The sample was found to contain around 50,000 clones, and every one recurs. Sequences were obtained from peripheral blood mononuclear cells. V gene TRBV30 combines with J gene TRBJ1-4; D unclear. This TCR was sampled from a person aged 18 to 70 in good health. The DNA read from the CDR3 is TGTGCCTGGAGGCTAGGTGGTAATGAAAAA. Translating gives CAWRLGGNEK. The CDR3, in full, reads CAWRLGGNEKLFF.